Shown below are 20 T cell receptor beta chains from a single sample sequenced in a study of human CD8 memory T cell subsets. Researchers made TCR beta libraries via UMI-labeled 5' RACE. TCRdb reprocessed the 5' RACE reads, keeping one entry per CDR3 protein, no DNA. The sample spans thousands of distinct CDR3 sequences; the ten largest clones claim about a third. Sequenced: CD8+ effector memory T cells (TEM) sorted from PBMCs. The subset here: effector memory CD8 T cells, CCR7- CD45RO+ CD95+. Every receptor here comes from a human donor in good health.

CDR3 in amino acids: CASSQDLPGYRLDEQFF. This chain connects TRBV14 to TRBJ2-1; absent DNA, TCRdb's TRBD2 call cannot be checked. Germline assignment: CDR1 SGHDN and CDR2 FVKESK. The CDR3 spans 17 residues.

This clonotype counts as medium-sized by frequency. The chain is built from TRBV5-4 and TRBJ2-1. The CDR3 loop spans 15 amino acids. The germline CDR1 and CDR2 sequences are SGHNT and YYREEE (reference sequence). CDR3 region: CASSRGRDSYNEQFF.

By frequency, this clonotype is medium-sized. The rearrangement uses TRBV7-6 and TRBJ2-7. This CDR3 contains 13 residues. Germline V gives CDR1 SGHVS, CDR2 FNYEAQ. This CDR3 reads CASSLATTNEQYF. The complete variable domain, with remaining parts taken from reference TRBV7-6 and TRBJ2-7, reads GAGVSQSPRYKVTKRGQDVALRCDPISGHVSLYWYRQALGQGPEFLTYFNYEAQQDKSGLPNDRFSAERPEGSISTLTIQRTEQRDSAMYRCASSLATTNEQYFGPGTRLTVT.

The CDR3: CASSMGQGSDNEQFF. The chain joins TRBV5-1 to TRBJ2-1; TCRdb proposes TRBD1, but this gene call is untestable without DNA. The germline gives CDR1 SGHRS, CDR2 YFSETQ. This CDR3 has 15 residues.

This sequence joins TRBV7-3 and TRBJ2-3; TCRdb's D call of TRBD2 is untestable without DNA. CDR3 length: 15 amino acids. Germline loops: CDR1 SGHTA, CDR2 FQGTGA. This CDR3 is CASSLLAGDTDTQYF.

CDR3 sequence: CASSSLLTAPGELFF. The chain uses TRBV14 and TRBJ2-2; the TRBD1 assignment by TCRdb is unverifiable without DNA. CDR1 is SGHDN, CDR2 FVKESK, per germline. CDR3 length: 15 residues. Supplemented by reference TRBV14 and TRBJ2-2, the full variable domain reads EAGVTQFPSHSVIEKGQTVTLRCDPISGHDNLYWYRRVMGKEIKFLLHFVKESKQDESGMPNNRFLAERTGGTYSTLKVQPAELEDSGVYFCASSSLLTAPGELFFGEGSRLTVL.

This clonotype is classed as large (0.1 to 1%) by frequency. J is TRBJ1-5 and V is TRBV28; lacking DNA, the TRBD1 call made by TCRdb goes unchecked. The germline V gene encodes CDR1 MDHEN and CDR2 SYDVKM. This CDR3 comprises 14 residues. The CDR3 region is CASSFIRGRQPQHF. Variable domain in full (rest from reference TRBV28 and TRBJ1-5): DVKVTQSSRYLVKRTGEKVFLECVQDMDHENMFWYRQDPGLGLRLIYFSYDVKMKEKGDIPEGYSVSREKKERFSLILESASTNQTSMYLCASSFIRGRQPQHFGDGTRLSIL.

The rearrangement links TRBV7-9 to TRBJ2-5; the TRBD2 assignment by TCRdb is unverifiable without DNA. CDR3 length: 15 amino acids. CDR1 is SEHNR and CDR2 is FQNEAQ in the germline V gene (reference sequence). CDR3 sequence: CASNRLAGRQETQYF.

The CDR3 sequence is CSARDATSGEVGELFF. The V call is TRBV20-1, the J call TRBJ2-2; TCRdb proposes TRBD2, but this gene call is untestable without DNA. From germline, CDR1 is DFQATT and CDR2 SNEGSKA (reference sequence). The CDR3 totals 16 residues.

This rearrangement joins TRBV12-3 or TRBV12-4 to TRBJ2-2; TCRdb indicates TRBD2, and absent DNA this call remains unverified. The length of the CDR3 is 22 residues. This chain's CDR3 is CASSSNVPGLAGGQYLTGELFF.

The rearrangement links TRBV5-5 to TRBJ2-1; TCRdb picks TRBD2, but there is no DNA to check that call. CDR3 size: 12 residues. Germline V CDR1 and CDR2: SGHKS, YYEKEE (reference sequence). CDR3: CASSSWRDEQFF.

This clonotype is medium-sized by frequency. The chain recombines TRBV7-9 with TRBJ2-1; TCRdb indicates TRBD2, and absent DNA this call remains unverified. The CDR3 consists of 14 residues. Germline-derived CDR1 and CDR2 are SEHNR and FQNEAQ (reference sequence). The CDR3 region is CASSSTEVTNEQFF.

This rearrangement joins TRBV7-6 to TRBJ2-7; absent DNA, TCRdb's TRBD1 call cannot be checked. The CDR3 has 16 amino acids. Per the germline V gene, CDR1 is SGHVS and CDR2 is FNYEAQ. Here the CDR3 reads CASSLWDSGNSYEQYF.

This chain links TRBV27 with TRBJ1-4; TCRdb's assignment of TRBD1 cannot be checked, as there is no DNA. This CDR3 is 14 amino acids long. CDR1 and CDR2 (germline): MNHEY, SMNVEV (reference sequence). The CDR3 here is CASSPGQTNEKLFF.

This chain connects TRBV27 to TRBJ1-5; no DNA is available, so the TRBD1 call from TCRdb remains unchecked. This CDR3 contains 14 residues. Germline lookup yields CDR1 MNHEY and CDR2 SMNVEV (reference sequence). The CDR3 loop is CASSTQQGYQPQHF.

The V call is TRBV5-4, the J call TRBJ2-1; TCRdb reports TRBD2, a call that lacks DNA to check it against. This CDR3 is 12 amino acids long. Germline V gene sequence: CDR1 SGHNT, CDR2 YYREEE (reference sequence). The CDR3 reads CASSFGGHEQFF.

The genes are TRBV3-1 and TRBJ2-3; TCRdb designates TRBD2, a call that cannot be tested without DNA. This CDR3 region has 15 residues. Per the germline V gene, CDR1 is LGHDT and CDR2 is YNNKEL (reference sequence). The CDR3 region is CASSPSGGASDTQYF.

This clonotype is large (0.1 to 1%) by frequency. The V call is TRBV19, the J call TRBJ1-5; TCRdb lists TRBD1, though no DNA is available to test this call. Germline CDR1 and CDR2: LNHDA and SQIVND (reference sequence). CDR3 size: 14 residues. The chain's CDR3 is CASETGSGNQPQHF.

The CDR3 sequence: CASSPGLATNEQFF. The chain joins TRBV19 to TRBJ2-1; the TCRdb call, TRBD2, lacks DNA for checking. The germline V gene has CDR1 LNHDA and CDR2 SQIVND (reference sequence). The CDR3 loop spans 14 amino acids. The full variable domain, completed using reference TRBV19 and TRBJ2-1, is DGGITQSPKYLFRKEGQNVTLSCEQNLNHDAMYWYRQDPGQGLRLIYYSQIVNDFQKGDIAEGYSVSREKKESFPLTVTSAQKNPTAFYLCASSPGLATNEQFFGPGTRLTVL.

The chain combines TRBV29-1 with TRBJ2-3; lacking DNA, the TRBD1 call made by TCRdb goes unchecked. The CDR3 is 16 residues long. Per the germline V gene, CDR1 is SQVTM and CDR2 is ANQGSEA. CDR3 region: CSVEPDRPPRGDTQYF.